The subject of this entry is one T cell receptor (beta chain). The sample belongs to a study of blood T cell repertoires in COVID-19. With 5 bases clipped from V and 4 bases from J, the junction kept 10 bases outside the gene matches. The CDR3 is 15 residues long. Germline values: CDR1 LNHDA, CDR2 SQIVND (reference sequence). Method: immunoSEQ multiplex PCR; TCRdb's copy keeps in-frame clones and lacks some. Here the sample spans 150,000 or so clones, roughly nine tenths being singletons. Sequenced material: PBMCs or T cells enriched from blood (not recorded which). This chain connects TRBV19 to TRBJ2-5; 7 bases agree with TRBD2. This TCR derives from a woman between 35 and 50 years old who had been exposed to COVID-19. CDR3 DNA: TGTGCCAGTAGTTCGGGGGGACTCGGGGCAGAGACCCAGTACTTC. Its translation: CASSSGGLGAETQYF.